This T cell receptor beta chain was obtained from a study of blood T cell repertoires in COVID-19. Germline CDR1 is MDHEN and CDR2 is SYDVKM. Trimming left V 5 bases short and J 2 bases short, with 8 bases between. The CDR3 is made up of 13 amino acids. Clones were sequenced by immunoSEQ multiplex PCR, and TCRdb holds only the in-frame ones, with some missing. This sample has approximately 50,000 clones; around 92% occur once, and the top ten carry under 7.5%. This chain uses TRBV28 with TRBJ2-3; a weak D match, TRBD1 (6 bases). The TCR originated in a man aged 50-59 years with active COVID-19. The sequencing sample was made of peripheral blood. The CDR3 loop reads CASSHRVTDTQYF. The CDR3 region has the DNA TGTGCCAGCAGTCACAGGGTCACAGATACGCAGTATTTT.